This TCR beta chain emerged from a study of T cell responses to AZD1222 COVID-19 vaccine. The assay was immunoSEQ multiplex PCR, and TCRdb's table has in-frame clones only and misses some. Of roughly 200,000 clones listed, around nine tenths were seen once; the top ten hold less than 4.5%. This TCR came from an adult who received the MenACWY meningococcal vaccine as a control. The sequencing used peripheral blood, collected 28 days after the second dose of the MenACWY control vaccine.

The CDR3 region has the DNA TGTGCCAGCAGTGAACGTGGGACGGGACTATTTTGGGAGCAGTACTTC. This translates into CASSERGTGLFWEQYF. V usage is TRBV2 and J usage is TRBJ2-7; 7 nucleotides align to TRBD2. This CDR3 comprises 16 residues. CDR1 SNHLY and CDR2 FYNNEI come from the germline V gene. V shed 2 bases, J shed 7 bases, and the junction held 14 bases outside the gene matches.